The 2 T cell receptor beta chains below come from one sample, sequenced in a study of OX40 agonist ivuxolimab in advanced cancers. Clones were read by immunoSEQ multiplex PCR, and TCRdb kept only the in-frame ones, dropping some. The table shows 100,000 to 150,000 clones, with 90% occurring only once. Material: CD4+ or CD8+ T cells sorted from blood, obtained in a trial of the OX40 agonist ivuxolimab. Source of these receptors: an adult with an advanced solid tumor such as melanoma, head and neck, liver or kidney cancer.

The rearrangement uses TRBV18 and TRBJ2-1; no definite D call. Germline assignment: CDR1 KGHSH and CDR2 LQKENI. V gave up 3 bases and J gave up 8 bases, with 8 bases separating them. The CDR3 has 12 amino acids. The CDR3 reads CASSPVTDEQFF. The CDR3 bases are TGTGCCAGCTCACCGGTGACGGATGAGCAGTTCTTC.

To note about this clone: Sequence at one end of the junction differs from germline and may be a read error. Here the CDR3 DNA reads TGCGCCAGCAGTTTATCCGGGACAAACCCCTACGGGCAGTACTTC. Translation: CASSLSGTNPYGQYF. V gene TRBV4-1 combines with J gene TRBJ2-7; a possible D gene is TRBD1 (6 bases). From germline, CDR1 is MGHRA and CDR2 YSYEKL. The CDR3 is 15 residues long.